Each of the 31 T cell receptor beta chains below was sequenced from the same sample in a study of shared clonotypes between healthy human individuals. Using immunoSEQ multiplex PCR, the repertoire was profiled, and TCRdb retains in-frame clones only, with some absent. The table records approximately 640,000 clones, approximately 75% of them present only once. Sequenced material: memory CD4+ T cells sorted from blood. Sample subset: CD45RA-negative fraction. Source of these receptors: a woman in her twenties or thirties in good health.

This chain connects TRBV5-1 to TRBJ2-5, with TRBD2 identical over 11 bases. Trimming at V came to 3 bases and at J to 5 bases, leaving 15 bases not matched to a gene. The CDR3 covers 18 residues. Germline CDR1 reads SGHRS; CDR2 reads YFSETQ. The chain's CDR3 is CASSSRRLAGLGDETQYF. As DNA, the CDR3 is TGCGCCAGCAGCTCCCGCCGACTAGCGGGACTGGGAGATGAGACCCAGTACTTC.

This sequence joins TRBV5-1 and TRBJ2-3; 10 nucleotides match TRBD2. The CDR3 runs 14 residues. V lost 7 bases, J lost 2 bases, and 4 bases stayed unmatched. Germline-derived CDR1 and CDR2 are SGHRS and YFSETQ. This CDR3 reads CASRLAGVTDTQYF. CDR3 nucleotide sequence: TGCGCCAGCCGCCTAGCGGGGGTCACAGATACGCAGTATTTT.

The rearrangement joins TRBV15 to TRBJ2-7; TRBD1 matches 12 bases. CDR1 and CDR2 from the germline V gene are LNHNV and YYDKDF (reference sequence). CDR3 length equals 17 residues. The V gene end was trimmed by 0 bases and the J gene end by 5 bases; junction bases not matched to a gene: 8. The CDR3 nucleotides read TGTGCCACCAGCAGAGATTTCCCCGGGACAGGGGGCAACGAGCAGTACTTC. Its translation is CATSRDFPGTGGNEQYF.

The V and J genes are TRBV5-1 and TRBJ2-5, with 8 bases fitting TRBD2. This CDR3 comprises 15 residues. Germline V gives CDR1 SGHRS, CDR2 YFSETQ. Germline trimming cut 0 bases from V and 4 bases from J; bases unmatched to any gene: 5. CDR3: CASSLVVGRGETQYF. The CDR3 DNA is TGCGCCAGCAGCTTGGTTGTCGGGAGGGGAGAGACCCAGTACTTC.

CDR3 amino acids: CASRSQGYEQYF. The CDR3 coding sequence is TGTGCCAGCAGGTCACAGGGCTACGAGCAGTACTTC. V gene TRBV6-1 combines with J gene TRBJ2-7, with D possibly matching TRBD1 (6 bases). This CDR3 has 12 amino acids. Germline values: CDR1 MNHNS, CDR2 SASEGT. Trimming pared 6 bases from V and 3 bases from J, leaving 9 bases between.

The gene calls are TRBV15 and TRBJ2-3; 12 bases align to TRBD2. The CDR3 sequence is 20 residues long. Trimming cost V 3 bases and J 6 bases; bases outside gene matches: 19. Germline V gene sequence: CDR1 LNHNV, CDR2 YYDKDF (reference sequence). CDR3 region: CATSRKRTSGISPRVDTQYF. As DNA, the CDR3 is TGTGCCACCAGCAGGAAACGGACTAGCGGGATTTCGCCGCGGGTGGATACGCAGTATTTT.

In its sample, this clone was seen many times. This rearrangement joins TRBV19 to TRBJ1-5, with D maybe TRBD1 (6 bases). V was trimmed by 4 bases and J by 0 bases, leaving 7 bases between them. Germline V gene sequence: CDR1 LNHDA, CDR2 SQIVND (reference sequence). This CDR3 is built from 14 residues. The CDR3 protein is CASSRQVSNQPQHF. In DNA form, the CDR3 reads TGTGCCAGTAGTAGACAGGTTAGCAATCAGCCCCAGCATTTT.

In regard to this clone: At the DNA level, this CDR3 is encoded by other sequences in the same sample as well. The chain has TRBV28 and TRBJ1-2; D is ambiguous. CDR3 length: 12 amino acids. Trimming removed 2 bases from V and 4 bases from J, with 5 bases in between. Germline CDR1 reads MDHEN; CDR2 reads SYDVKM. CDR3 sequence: CASSLRGYGYTF. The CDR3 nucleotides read TGTGCCAGCAGTTTACGAGGCTATGGCTACACCTTC.

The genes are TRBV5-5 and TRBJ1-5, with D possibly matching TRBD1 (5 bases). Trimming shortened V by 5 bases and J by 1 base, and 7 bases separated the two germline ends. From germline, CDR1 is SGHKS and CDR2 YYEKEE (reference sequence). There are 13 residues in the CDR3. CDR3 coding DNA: TGTGCCAGCAGTTGGGACAGCAATCAGCCCCAGCATTTT. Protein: CASSWDSNQPQHF.

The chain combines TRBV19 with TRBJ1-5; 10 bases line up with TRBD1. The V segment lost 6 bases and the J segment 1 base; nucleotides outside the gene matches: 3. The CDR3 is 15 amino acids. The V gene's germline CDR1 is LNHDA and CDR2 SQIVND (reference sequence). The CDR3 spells CASRMTGGSNQPQHF. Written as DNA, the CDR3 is TGTGCCAGTAGAATGACAGGGGGCAGCAATCAGCCCCAGCATTTT. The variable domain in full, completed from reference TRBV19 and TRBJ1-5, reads DGGITQSPKYLFRKEGQNVTLSCEQNLNHDAMYWYRQDPGQGLRLIYYSQIVNDFQKGDIAEGYSVSREKKESFPLTVTSAQKNPTAFYLCASRMTGGSNQPQHFGDGTRLSIL.

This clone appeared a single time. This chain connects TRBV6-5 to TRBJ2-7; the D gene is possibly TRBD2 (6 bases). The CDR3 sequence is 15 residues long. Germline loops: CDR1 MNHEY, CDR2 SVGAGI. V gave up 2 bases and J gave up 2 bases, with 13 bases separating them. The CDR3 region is CASSYQGGDPYEQYF. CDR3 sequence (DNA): TGTGCCAGCAGTTACCAGGGCGGGGATCCCTACGAGCAGTACTTC.

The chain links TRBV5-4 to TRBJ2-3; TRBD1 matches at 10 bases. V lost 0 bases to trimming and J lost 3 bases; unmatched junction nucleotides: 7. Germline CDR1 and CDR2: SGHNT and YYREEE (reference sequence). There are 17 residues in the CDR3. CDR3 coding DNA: TGTGCCAGCAGCTTGGACCCCGGACAGGGGGGAACAGATACGCAGTATTTT. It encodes CASSLDPGQGGTDTQYF. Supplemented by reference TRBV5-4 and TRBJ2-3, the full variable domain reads ETGVTQSPTHLIKTRGQQVTLRCSSQSGHNTVSWYQQALGQGPQFIFQYYREEENGRGNFPPRFSGLQFPNYSSELNVNALELDDSALYLCASSLDPGQGGTDTQYFGPGTRLTVL.

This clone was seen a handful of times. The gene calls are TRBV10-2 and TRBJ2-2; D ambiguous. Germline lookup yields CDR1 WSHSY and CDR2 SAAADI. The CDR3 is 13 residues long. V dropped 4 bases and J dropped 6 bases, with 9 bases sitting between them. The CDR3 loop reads CASSARGAGELFF. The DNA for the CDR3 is TGCGCCAGCAGTGCACGTGGGGCCGGGGAGCTGTTTTTT.

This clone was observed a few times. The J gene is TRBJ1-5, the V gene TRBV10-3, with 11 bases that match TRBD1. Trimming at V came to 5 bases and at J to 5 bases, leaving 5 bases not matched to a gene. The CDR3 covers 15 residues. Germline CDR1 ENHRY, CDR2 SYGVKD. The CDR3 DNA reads TGTGCCATCAGTCTGGGACAGGGGGTGGATCAGCCCCAGCATTTT. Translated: CAISLGQGVDQPQHF.

CDR3 sequence (DNA): TGTGCCAGCAGCGTAGGCGGCGCGCCTGGCGAGCAGTACTTC. Its protein product is CASSVGGAPGEQYF. The rearrangement uses TRBV9 and TRBJ2-7, with D unresolved. The germline V gene has CDR1 SGDLS and CDR2 YYNGEE. This CDR3 is 14 amino acids long. Trimming cost V 0 bases and J 6 bases, with 13 bases left between them. Drawing the rest from reference TRBV9 and TRBJ2-7, the complete variable domain is DSGVTQTPKHLITATGQRVTLRCSPRSGDLSVYWYQQSLDQGLQFLIQYYNGEERAKGNILERFSAQQFPDLHSELNLSSLELGDSALYFCASSVGGAPGEQYFGPGTRLTVT.

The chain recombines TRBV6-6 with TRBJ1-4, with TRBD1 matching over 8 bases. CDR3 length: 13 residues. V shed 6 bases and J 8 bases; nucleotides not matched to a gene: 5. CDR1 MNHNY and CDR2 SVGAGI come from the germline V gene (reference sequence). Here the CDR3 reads CASSDRGAEKLFF. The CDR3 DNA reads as TGTGCCAGCAGCGACAGGGGTGCAGAAAAACTGTTTTTT.

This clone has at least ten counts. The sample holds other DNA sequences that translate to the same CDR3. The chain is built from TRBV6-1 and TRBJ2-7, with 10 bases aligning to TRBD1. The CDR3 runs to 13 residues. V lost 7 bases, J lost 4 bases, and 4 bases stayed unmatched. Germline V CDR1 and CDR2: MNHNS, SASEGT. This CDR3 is CASIPDRGYEQYF. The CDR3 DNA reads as TGTGCCAGCATCCCGGACAGGGGGTACGAGCAGTACTTC.

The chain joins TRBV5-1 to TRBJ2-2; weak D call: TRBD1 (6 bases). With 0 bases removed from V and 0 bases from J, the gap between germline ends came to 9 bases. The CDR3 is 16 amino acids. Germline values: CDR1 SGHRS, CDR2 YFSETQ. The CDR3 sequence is CASSLGDTTNTGELFF. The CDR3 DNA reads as TGCGCCAGCAGCTTGGGGGACACAACGAACACCGGGGAGCTGTTTTTT.

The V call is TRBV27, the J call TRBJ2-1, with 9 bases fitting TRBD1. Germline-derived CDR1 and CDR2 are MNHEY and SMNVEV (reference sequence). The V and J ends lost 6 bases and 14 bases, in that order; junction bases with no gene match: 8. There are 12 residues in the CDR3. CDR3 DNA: TGTGCCAGCAGGGGACAGGGCCTAAGGAAGTTCTTC. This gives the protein CASRGQGLRKFF.

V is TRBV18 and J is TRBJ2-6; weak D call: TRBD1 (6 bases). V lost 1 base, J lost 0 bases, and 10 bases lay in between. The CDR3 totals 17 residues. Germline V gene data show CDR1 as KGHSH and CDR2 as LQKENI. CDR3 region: CASSPLGQLSGANVLTF. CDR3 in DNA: TGTGCCAGCTCACCACTAGGACAGCTCTCTGGGGCCAACGTCCTGACTTTC.

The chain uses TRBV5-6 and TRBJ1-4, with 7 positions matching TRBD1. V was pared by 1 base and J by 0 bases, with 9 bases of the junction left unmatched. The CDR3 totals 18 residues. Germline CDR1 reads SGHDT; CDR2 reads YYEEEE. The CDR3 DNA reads TGTGCCAGCAGCTTGAGGGGGCCGGGGTATGCAACTAATGAAAAACTGTTTTTT. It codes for CASSLRGPGYATNEKLFF.

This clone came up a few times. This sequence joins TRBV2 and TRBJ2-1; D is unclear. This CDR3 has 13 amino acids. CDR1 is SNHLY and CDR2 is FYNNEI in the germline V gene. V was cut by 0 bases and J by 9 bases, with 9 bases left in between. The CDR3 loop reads CASSEALGLEQFF. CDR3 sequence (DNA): TGTGCCAGCAGTGAAGCGCTTGGGCTTGAGCAGTTCTTC.

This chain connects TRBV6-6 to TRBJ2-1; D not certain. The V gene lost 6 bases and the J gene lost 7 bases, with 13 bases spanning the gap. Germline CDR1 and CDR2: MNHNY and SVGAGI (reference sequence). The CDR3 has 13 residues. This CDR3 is CASSRPNINEQFF. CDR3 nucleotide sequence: TGTGCCAGCAGCCGCCCTAATATAAATGAGCAGTTCTTC.

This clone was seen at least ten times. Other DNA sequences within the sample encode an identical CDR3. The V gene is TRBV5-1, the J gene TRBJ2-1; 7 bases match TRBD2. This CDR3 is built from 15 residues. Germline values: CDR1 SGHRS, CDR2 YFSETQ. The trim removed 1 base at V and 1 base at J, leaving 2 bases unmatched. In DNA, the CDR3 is TGCGCCAGCAGCTTGTCTAGCGGTTCCTACAATGAGCAGTTCTTC. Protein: CASSLSSGSYNEQFF.

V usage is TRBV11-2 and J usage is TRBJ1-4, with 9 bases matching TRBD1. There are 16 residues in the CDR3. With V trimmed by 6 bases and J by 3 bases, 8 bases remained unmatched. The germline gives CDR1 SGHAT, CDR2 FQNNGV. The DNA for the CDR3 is TGTGCCAGCAGATACAGGGGGCGGAGGCCTAATGAAAAACTGTTTTTT. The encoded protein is CASRYRGRRPNEKLFF.

CDR3 DNA: TGTGCCAGCACAGACTACCGGACCCAGTACTTC. It codes for CASTDYRTQYF. The chain links TRBV27 to TRBJ2-5; possibly TRBD2 for D (5 bases). Germline lookup yields CDR1 MNHEY and CDR2 SMNVEV (reference sequence). This CDR3 has 11 amino acids. V shed 7 bases and J shed 7 bases, with 10 bases lying between them.

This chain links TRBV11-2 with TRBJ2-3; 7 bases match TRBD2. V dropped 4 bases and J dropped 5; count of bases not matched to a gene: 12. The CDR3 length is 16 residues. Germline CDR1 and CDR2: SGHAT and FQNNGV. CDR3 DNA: TGTGCCAGCAGCTCAGTAAGGACTAGGGATAGAGATACGCAGTATTTT. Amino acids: CASSSVRTRDRDTQYF.

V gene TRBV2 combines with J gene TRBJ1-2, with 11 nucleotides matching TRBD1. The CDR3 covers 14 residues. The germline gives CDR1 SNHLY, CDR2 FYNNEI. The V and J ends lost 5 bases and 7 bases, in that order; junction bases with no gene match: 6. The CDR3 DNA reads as TGTGCCAGCAGTCAAGGACAGGGGGCCTTTGGCTACACCTTC. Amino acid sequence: CASSQGQGAFGYTF.

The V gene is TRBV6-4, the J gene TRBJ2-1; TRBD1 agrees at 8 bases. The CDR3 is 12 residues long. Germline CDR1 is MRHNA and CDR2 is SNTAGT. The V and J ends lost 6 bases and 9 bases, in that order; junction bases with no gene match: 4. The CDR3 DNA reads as TGTGCCAGCAGGACAGGGGTAGGTGAGCAGTTCTTC. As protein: CASRTGVGEQFF.

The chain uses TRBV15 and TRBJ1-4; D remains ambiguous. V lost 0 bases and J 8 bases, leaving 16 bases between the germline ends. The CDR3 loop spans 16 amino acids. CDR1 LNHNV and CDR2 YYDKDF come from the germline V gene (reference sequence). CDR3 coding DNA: TGTGCCACCAGCAGAGATAATCAGCCGAGGAGCGAAAAACTGTTTTTT. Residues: CATSRDNQPRSEKLFF.

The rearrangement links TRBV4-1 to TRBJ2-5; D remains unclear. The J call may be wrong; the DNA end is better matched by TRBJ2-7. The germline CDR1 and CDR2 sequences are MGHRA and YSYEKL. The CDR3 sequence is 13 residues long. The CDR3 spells CASSQGDGYEQYF. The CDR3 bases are TGCGCCAGCAGCCAAGGAGACGGGTACGAGCAGTACTTC.